Following are 11 T cell receptor beta chains from one sample sequenced in a study of CD8 T cells in Susac syndrome. An amount of RNA that ranged from roughly 0.45 to 1 ug was reverse transcribed with random hexamers. TCRdb re-called the immunoSEQ multiplex PCR reads through MiXCR, storing one row per CDR3 protein. The data hold 160,000 or so distinct CDR3 sequences, with 85% to 95% observed a single time. Sequenced: CD4+ T cells from PBMCs. The receptors stem from a human donor with Susac syndrome.

The genes are TRBV6-1 and TRBJ1-6; weak D call: TRBD1 (6 bases). The CDR3 consists of 16 residues. V was shortened by 6 bases and J by 8 bases, with 20 bases between the two germline ends. Germline V gives CDR1 MNHNS, CDR2 SASEGT. The CDR3 spells CASSHRVSGAYSPLHF. The CDR3 region has the DNA TGTGCCAGCAGCCACAGGGTGTCGGGGGCCTATTCACCCCTCCACTTT.

This chain links TRBV20-1 with TRBJ2-2, with 7 bases aligning to TRBD2. V gave up 6 bases and J gave up 4 bases; unmatched junction bases: 5. The CDR3 is made up of 13 amino acids. CDR1 DFQATT and CDR2 SNEGSKA come from the germline V gene (reference sequence). The CDR3 protein is CSAPGLVTGELFF. CDR3 sequence (DNA): TGCAGTGCCCCTGGACTAGTCACCGGGGAGCTGTTTTTT.

This clonotype was picked up one time. V is TRBV20-1 and J is TRBJ2-3, with 7 bases matching TRBD1. Losses at the gene ends were 5 bases for V and 2 bases for J; bases not matched to a gene: 13. CDR3 size: 16 residues. CDR1 is DFQATT, CDR2 SNEGSKA, per germline (reference sequence). For the CDR3, the DNA is TGCAGTGCTCACCTCCTCACGGGACAGTACACAGATACGCAGTATTTT. Residues: CSAHLLTGQYTDTQYF.

The chain couples TRBV19 to TRBJ2-6; D unclear. Germline values: CDR1 LNHDA, CDR2 SQIVND (reference sequence). This CDR3 has 13 residues. V gave up 3 bases and J gave up 4 bases, with 4 bases separating them. The CDR3 sequence is CASSMVGANVLTF. In nucleotides, the CDR3 is TGTGCCAGTAGTATGGTGGGGGCCAACGTCCTGACTTTC.

The gene calls are TRBV20-1 and TRBJ1-1; D call uncertain. The CDR3 contains 15 residues. V shed 0 bases and J shed 0 bases, with 11 bases lying between them. In germline, CDR1 is DFQATT, CDR2 SNEGSKA (reference sequence). The DNA for the CDR3 is TGCAGTGCTAGAGATCCGGGGAGCTTGAACACTGAAGCTTTCTTT. Translated, it gives CSARDPGSLNTEAFF.

This sequence joins TRBV30 and TRBJ2-3, with 9 positions matching TRBD2. Germline trimming cut 2 bases from V and 8 bases from J; bases unmatched to any gene: 5. The CDR3 loop spans 13 amino acids. CDR1 and CDR2 (germline): GTSNPN, SVGIG (reference sequence). Written as DNA, the CDR3 is TGTGCCTGGAGTAGCGGGGGGCATGGTACGCAGTATTTT. Translated, it gives CAWSSGGHGTQYF. Full variable domain (remainder filled in from reference TRBV30 and TRBJ2-3): SQTIHQWPATLVQPVGSPLSLECTVEGTSNPNLYWYRQAAGRGLQLLFYSVGIGQISSEVPQNLSASRPQDRQFILSSKKLLLSDSGFYLCAWSSGGHGTQYFGPGTRLTVL.

This clonotype was detected a few times. The chain recombines TRBV18 with TRBJ2-1, with 11 bases fitting TRBD1. CDR1 and CDR2 from the germline V gene are KGHSH and LQKENI. The trim removed 5 bases at V and 6 bases at J, leaving 3 bases unmatched. The CDR3 is 14 amino acids. The CDR3 DNA reads as TGTGCCAGCTCATTGGGACAGGGGGGCAATGAGCAGTTCTTC. This sequence encodes CASSLGQGGNEQFF. The whole variable domain, filled in from reference TRBV18 and TRBJ2-1, reads NAGVMQNPRHLVRRRGQEARLRCSPMKGHSHVYWYRQLPEEGLKFMVYLQKENIIDESGMPKERFSAEFPKEGPSILRIQQVVRGDSAAYFCASSLGQGGNEQFFGPGTRLTVL.

V is TRBV25-1 and J is TRBJ1-6; 9 bases map to TRBD1. V shed 6 bases, J shed 8 bases, and the junction held 20 bases outside the gene matches. The length of the CDR3 is 19 residues. Germline-derived CDR1 and CDR2 are MGHDK and SYGVNS. The CDR3 protein is CASRGPGTGRLFADSPLHF. In nucleotides, the CDR3 is TGTGCCAGCAGGGGCCCCGGGACAGGGAGATTATTTGCGGATTCACCCCTCCACTTT.

V usage is TRBV7-2 and J usage is TRBJ2-2; D might be TRBD1 (6 bases). With 3 bases removed from V and 6 bases from J, the gap between germline ends came to 14 bases. The germline CDR1 and CDR2 sequences are SGHTA and FQGNSA. The CDR3 has 15 amino acids. CDR3 sequence reads: CASSFIPGAAGELFF. CDR3 DNA sequence: TGTGCCAGCAGCTTCATCCCAGGGGCGGCCGGGGAGCTGTTTTTT. The entire variable domain, with the rest obtained from reference TRBV7-2 and TRBJ2-2, is as follows: GAGVSQSPSNKVTEKGKDVELRCDPISGHTALYWYRQSLGQGLEFLIYFQGNSAPDKSGLPSDRFSAERTGGSVSTLTIQRTQQEDSAVYLCASSFIPGAAGELFFGEGSRLTVL.

This rearrangement joins TRBV20-1 to TRBJ2-3; 12 bases are shared with TRBD2. CDR1 is DFQATT, CDR2 SNEGSKA, per germline (reference sequence). The V and J ends lost 5 bases and 8 bases, in that order; junction bases with no gene match: 5. This CDR3 has 13 residues. Written as DNA, the CDR3 is TGCAGTGCTGAACCGGGACTAGCGGGTACGCAGTATTTT. It yields the protein CSAEPGLAGTQYF.

The genes are TRBV5-1 and TRBJ1-2; possible D gene TRBD1, 5 bases. The germline gives CDR1 SGHRS, CDR2 YFSETQ. The CDR3 is 12 residues long. Trimming shortened V by 0 bases and J by 7 bases, and 7 bases separated the two germline ends. CDR3 sequence (DNA): TGCGCCAGCAGCTTGGGGGACGTTGGCTACACCTTC. The encoded protein is CASSLGDVGYTF.